A selection of T cell receptor beta chains follows, all from one sample in a study of blood T cells in healthy people across ages. TCRdb re-called the 5' RACE reads with MiXCR, one entry per CDR3 protein. The table has 600,000 or so distinct CDR3 sequences, about 30% seen once; the top ten hold 15% to 19%. Input material: blood. Receptors were obtained from an elderly woman in good health. CDR3s include the opening cysteine and the closing phenylalanine or tryptophan. D genes are given only for firm matches. The size field is filled for only some rows; it gives once, few, many or a size class.

TRBV27,TRBJ1-2,.,many,TGTGCCAGCAGTTTACAGGCAGGGGAGGACTATGGCTACACCTTC,CASSLQAGEDYGYTF
TRBV2,TRBJ2-5,TRBD2,many,TGTGCCAGCAGGGAGCGGGGTAACCAAGAGACCCAGTACTTC,CASRERGNQETQYF
TRBV28,TRBJ2-1,.,.,TGTGCCAGCCTGGGTGAGGATAGCTCCTACAATGAGCAGTTCTTC,CASLGEDSSYNEQFF
TRBV12-3/TRBV12-4,TRBJ2-7,.,many,TGTGCCAGCATGAGCGCGGGTTACTCCTACGAGCAGTACTTC,CASMSAGYSYEQYF
TRBV5-6,TRBJ1-1,.,.,TGTGCCAGCAGCTGGCGGGGGGGGCAGAACACTGAAGCTTTCTTT,CASSWRGGQNTEAFF
TRBV18,TRBJ2-1,TRBD2,.,TGTGCCAGCTCACCAACGGTTAGCGGGGGCCCCGCCTACAATGAGCAGTTCTTC,CASSPTVSGGPAYNEQFF
TRBV25-1,TRBJ2-6,TRBD1,.,TGTGCCAGCAGTGAAGTCAGGACAGGGAGCTCTGGGGCCAACGTCCGGACTTTC,CASSEVRTGSSGANVRTF
TRBV7-6,TRBJ2-7,.,many,TGTGCCAGCAGCTTAGGGGCGTCGGGATACTACGAGCAGTACTTC,CASSLGASGYYEQYF
TRBV5-1,TRBJ2-2,.,few,TGCGCCAGCAGCTTGGTTGTGGGTTACGACACCGGGGAGCTGTTTTTT,CASSLVVGYDTGELFF
TRBV7-9,TRBJ1-6,.,many,TGTGCCAGCAGCTTGGACCGGGCCAATAATTCACCCCTCCACTTT,CASSLDRANNSPLHF
TRBV4-3,TRBJ2-4,TRBD1,.,TGCGCCAGCAGCCCAAACAGGGGGATGATTCGGAACATTCAGTACTTC,CASSPNRGMIRNIQYF
TRBV7-2,TRBJ2-5,.,.,TGTGCCAGCAGCTTATCGACGGGGGTTAACGGGTACTTC,CASSLSTGVNGYF
TRBV5-1,TRBJ2-3,.,many,TGCGCCAGCAGCTTGGCGGGGCAGCGTGCGACCACAGATACGCAGTATTTT,CASSLAGQRATTDTQYF
TRBV18,TRBJ1-4,.,.,TGTGCCAGCTCACCGCTTAAGGGACGGAGTAATGAAAAACTGTTTTTT,CASSPLKGRSNEKLFF
TRBV7-3,TRBJ2-7,.,.,TGCGCCAGCGGCCCTTGGGGCGGTTCCTACGAGCAGTACTTC,CASGPWGGSYEQYF
TRBV10-2,TRBJ1-4,.,.,TGCGCCAGCAGGGATACAGGGAGCACTAATGAAAAACTGTTTTTT,CASRDTGSTNEKLFF
TRBV20-1,TRBJ2-1,.,.,TGCAGTGCTACTTTTTTCGGGCCCTCCAATGAGCAGTTCTTC,CSATFFGPSNEQFF